Listed below are T cell receptor beta chains from one sample, sequenced in a study of PD-L1 blockade in urothelial cancer. The assay was immunoSEQ multiplex PCR, and TCRdb's table has in-frame clones only and misses some. The top ten hold 15% of the sample, which has 55,000 to 80,000 clones, approximately 83% seen once. The sequenced sample was PBMCs, obtained around atezolizumab (anti-PD-L1) treatment. These receptors were taken from a man in his sixties with urothelial cancer. Each CDR3 is given with its conserved first and last residue. D genes are given only for firm matches. Not every row has a clone size; where given, it reads once, few, many or a size class.

cdr3_aa: CASSPETDSDINSPLHF
cdr3_nt: TGTGCCAGCTCACCCGAAACCGACAGCGACATTAATTCACCCCTCCACTTT
j_call: TRBJ1-6
d_call: .
clone_size: few
v_call: TRBV18

cdr3_aa: CASSSPRVYEQYF
cdr3_nt: TGTGCCAGCAGCTCTCCTCGGGTCTACGAGCAGTACTTC
j_call: TRBJ2-7
d_call: .
clone_size: .
v_call: TRBV11-2

cdr3_aa: CASSPRGTVYNEQFF
cdr3_nt: TGTGCCAGCAGTCCCCGGGGGACTGTCTACAATGAGCAGTTCTTC
j_call: TRBJ2-1
d_call: .
clone_size: .
v_call: TRBV7-3

cdr3_aa: CASSIRGQDSPLHF
cdr3_nt: TGTGCCAGTAGTATTCGCGGGCAAGACTCACCCCTCCACTTT
j_call: TRBJ1-6
d_call: .
clone_size: .
v_call: TRBV19

cdr3_aa: CAWSVGTTNQPQHF
cdr3_nt: TGTGCCTGGAGTGTTGGTACCACAAATCAGCCCCAGCATTTT
j_call: TRBJ1-5
d_call: .
clone_size: .
v_call: TRBV30

cdr3_aa: CASSLWQGNEQFF
cdr3_nt: TGTGCCAGCAGTTTATGGCAGGGTAATGAGCAGTTCTTC
j_call: TRBJ2-1
d_call: .
clone_size: .
v_call: TRBV27

cdr3_aa: CASSLAMGGDQETQYF
cdr3_nt: TGTGCCAGCAGCTTGGCTATGGGGGGGGACCAAGAGACCCAGTACTTC
j_call: TRBJ2-5
d_call: TRBD2
clone_size: few
v_call: TRBV5-4

cdr3_aa: CASSPPGRQETQYF
cdr3_nt: TGTGCCAGCAGCCCCCCAGGGCGCCAAGAGACCCAGTACTTC
j_call: TRBJ2-5
d_call: .
clone_size: .
v_call: TRBV7-9

cdr3_aa: CASSLTVYEQYF
cdr3_nt: TGTGCCAGCAGCTTAACAGTCTACGAGCAGTACTTC
j_call: TRBJ2-7
d_call: .
clone_size: .
v_call: TRBV11-3

cdr3_aa: CASSQGLAGGVYYPTRQYF
cdr3_nt: TGCGCCAGCAGCCAAGGGCTAGCGGGGGGGGTCTACTACCCTACGAGGCAGTACTTC
j_call: TRBJ2-7
d_call: TRBD2
clone_size: .
v_call: TRBV4-1

cdr3_aa: CAWSATGSTNEKLFF
cdr3_nt: TGTGCCTGGAGTGCGACAGGATCAACTAATGAAAAACTGTTTTTT
j_call: TRBJ1-4
d_call: .
clone_size: .
v_call: TRBV30

cdr3_aa: CASKVAGGPDTQYF
cdr3_nt: TGTGCCAGCAAGGTAGCGGGGGGGCCAGATACGCAGTATTTT
j_call: TRBJ2-3
d_call: TRBD2
clone_size: once
v_call: TRBV4-2

cdr3_aa: CASSYAPGGSGNTIYF
cdr3_nt: TGTGCCAGCAGTTACGCACCAGGGGGCTCTGGAAACACCATATATTTT
j_call: TRBJ1-3
d_call: TRBD1
clone_size: .
v_call: TRBV6-5

cdr3_aa: CASSMSTASSGNTIYF
cdr3_nt: TGTGCCAGTAGTATGTCAACAGCCAGCTCTGGAAACACCATATATTTT
j_call: TRBJ1-3
d_call: .
clone_size: .
v_call: TRBV19

cdr3_aa: CASSLTAGSQETQYF
cdr3_nt: TGTGCCAGCTCCCTTACGGCGGGGAGTCAAGAGACCCAGTACTTC
j_call: TRBJ2-5
d_call: .
clone_size: .
v_call: TRBV6-1

cdr3_aa: CASSYRDNQPQHF
cdr3_nt: TGTGCCAGCAGTTATCGGGACAATCAGCCCCAGCATTTT
j_call: TRBJ1-5
d_call: .
clone_size: once
v_call: TRBV6-5

cdr3_aa: CASSLDRGQYNSPLHF
cdr3_nt: TGTGCCAGCAGCTTAGACAGGGGGCAATATAATTCACCCCTCCACTTT
j_call: TRBJ1-6
d_call: TRBD1
clone_size: .
v_call: TRBV7-6

cdr3_aa: CASSRRSGGAYEQYF
cdr3_nt: TGTGCCAGCAGCCGACGGAGCGGGGGGGCGTACGAGCAGTACTTC
j_call: TRBJ2-7
d_call: TRBD2
clone_size: .
v_call: TRBV7-2

cdr3_aa: CASSQELKGLGTDTQYF
cdr3_nt: TGCGCCAGCAGCCAAGAATTAAAGGGGCTGGGCACAGATACGCAGTATTTT
j_call: TRBJ2-3
d_call: .
clone_size: .
v_call: TRBV4-1

cdr3_aa: CSVGEDEQYF
cdr3_nt: TGCAGCGTGGGGGAGGACGAGCAGTACTTC
j_call: TRBJ2-7
d_call: .
clone_size: .
v_call: TRBV29-1

cdr3_aa: CASSVALFTGELFF
cdr3_nt: TGTGCCAGCAGCGTAGCCCTATTCACCGGGGAGCTGTTTTTT
j_call: TRBJ2-2
d_call: .
clone_size: .
v_call: TRBV9

cdr3_aa: CAWSQGPGGPQHF
cdr3_nt: TGTGCCTGGAGTCAGGGGCCCGGAGGGCCCCAGCATTTT
j_call: TRBJ1-5
d_call: .
clone_size: .
v_call: TRBV30

cdr3_aa: CASSESLEKLFF
cdr3_nt: TGTGCCAGCAGTGAATCTCTTGAAAAACTGTTTTTT
j_call: TRBJ1-4
d_call: .
clone_size: .
v_call: TRBV25-1

cdr3_aa: CASSQDKATSGTDTQYF
cdr3_nt: TGCGCCAGCAGCCAAGATAAAGCGACTAGCGGGACAGATACGCAGTATTTT
j_call: TRBJ2-3
d_call: TRBD2
clone_size: .
v_call: TRBV4-1

cdr3_aa: CAWRSDGGHNEQFF
cdr3_nt: TGTGCCTGGAGGTCGGACGGGGGACACAATGAGCAGTTCTTC
j_call: TRBJ2-1
d_call: .
clone_size: .
v_call: TRBV30

cdr3_aa: CASSYSAGQETQYF
cdr3_nt: TGTGCCAGCAGTTACTCTGCAGGGCAAGAGACCCAGTACTTC
j_call: TRBJ2-5
d_call: .
clone_size: .
v_call: TRBV6-6

cdr3_aa: CASAEWDNTDTQYF
cdr3_nt: TGTGCCAGCGCGGAGTGGGACAACACAGATACGCAGTATTTT
j_call: TRBJ2-3
d_call: .
clone_size: .
v_call: TRBV6-1

cdr3_aa: CAIRADRGRVNTEAFF
cdr3_nt: TGTGCCATCAGGGCCGACAGGGGTCGGGTTAACACTGAAGCTTTCTTT
j_call: TRBJ1-1
d_call: TRBD1
clone_size: .
v_call: TRBV10-3

cdr3_aa: CASRRDRGSGANVLTF
cdr3_nt: TGTGCCAGCCGCCGGGACAGGGGAAGTGGGGCCAACGTCCTGACTTTC
j_call: TRBJ2-6
d_call: TRBD1
clone_size: few
v_call: TRBV27

cdr3_aa: CASSVNSGTGYEQYF
cdr3_nt: TGTGCCAGCAGCGTGAACTCCGGGACAGGCTACGAGCAGTACTTC
j_call: TRBJ2-7
d_call: TRBD1
clone_size: .
v_call: TRBV11-3

cdr3_aa: CASSYGGQLYEELFF
cdr3_nt: TGTGCCAGCAGTTACGGGGGACAGCTTTACGAGGAGCTGTTTTTT
j_call: TRBJ2-2
d_call: TRBD1
clone_size: .
v_call: TRBV6-5

cdr3_aa: CASSLKAGGRAQGEQFF
cdr3_nt: TGTGCCAGCAGCTTAAAGGCAGGGGGAAGGGCACAGGGTGAGCAGTTCTTC
j_call: TRBJ2-1
d_call: TRBD1
clone_size: .
v_call: TRBV7-3

cdr3_aa: CASSPNPGQGGEKLFF
cdr3_nt: TGTGCCAGCAGCCCCAACCCGGGACAGGGAGGTGAAAAACTGTTTTTT
j_call: TRBJ1-4
d_call: TRBD1
clone_size: .
v_call: TRBV11-2

cdr3_aa: CASSLSQGSTHIQYF
cdr3_nt: TGTGCCAGCTCGCTAAGCCAGGGTAGCACGCACATTCAGTACTTC
j_call: TRBJ2-4
d_call: .
clone_size: .
v_call: TRBV18

cdr3_aa: CASNLGGGGNTIYF
cdr3_nt: TGTGCCAGCAACTTGGGGGGGGGAGGAAACACCATATATTTT
j_call: TRBJ1-3
d_call: .
clone_size: .
v_call: TRBV6-6

cdr3_aa: CASTRQGNQPQHF
cdr3_nt: TGTGCCAGCACCCGTCAGGGGAATCAGCCCCAGCATTTT
j_call: TRBJ1-5
d_call: .
clone_size: .
v_call: TRBV19

cdr3_aa: CASSYTRGAQETQYF
cdr3_nt: TGTGCCAGCAGTTACACTCGGGGGGCCCAAGAGACCCAGTACTTC
j_call: TRBJ2-5
d_call: .
clone_size: .
v_call: TRBV6-6

cdr3_aa: CASSQAAGVYQPQHF
cdr3_nt: TGCGCCAGCAGCCAAGCGGCAGGGGTCTATCAGCCCCAGCATTTT
j_call: TRBJ1-5
d_call: .
clone_size: .
v_call: TRBV4-1

cdr3_aa: CAWSPGADTQYF
cdr3_nt: TGTGCCTGGAGTCCAGGGGCAGATACGCAGTATTTT
j_call: TRBJ2-3
d_call: .
clone_size: .
v_call: TRBV30

cdr3_aa: CASSFRDNPYNEQFF
cdr3_nt: TGTGCCAGCAGCTTCCGGGACAATCCCTACAATGAGCAGTTCTTC
j_call: TRBJ2-1
d_call: .
clone_size: .
v_call: TRBV7-2

cdr3_aa: CASSQVDMGMARAAFF
cdr3_nt: TGCGCCAGCAGCCAAGTGGACATGGGAATGGCTAGGGCAGCTTTCTTT
j_call: TRBJ1-1
d_call: .
clone_size: .
v_call: TRBV4-1

cdr3_aa: CASSLMRGRTDTQYF
cdr3_nt: TGTGCCAGCAGCTTAATGCGGGGGAGGACAGATACGCAGTATTTT
j_call: TRBJ2-3
d_call: TRBD2
clone_size: .
v_call: TRBV7-2

cdr3_aa: CASSYSNEPYEQYF
cdr3_nt: TGTGCCAGCAGTTACTCGAATGAGCCTTACGAGCAGTACTTC
j_call: TRBJ2-7
d_call: .
clone_size: .
v_call: TRBV6-5

cdr3_aa: CASNTGAGSPLHF
cdr3_nt: TGTGCCAGCAACACAGGAGCCGGATCACCCCTCCACTTT
j_call: TRBJ1-6
d_call: .
clone_size: .
v_call: TRBV9

cdr3_aa: CASSEQGTGNQPQHF
cdr3_nt: TGTGCCAGCAGTGAGCAGGGCACAGGAAATCAGCCCCAGCATTTT
j_call: TRBJ1-5
d_call: .
clone_size: .
v_call: TRBV2

cdr3_aa: CASSLVTYEQYF
cdr3_nt: TGTGCCAGCAGCTTAGTCACCTACGAGCAGTACTTC
j_call: TRBJ2-7
d_call: .
clone_size: .
v_call: TRBV7-9

cdr3_aa: CASSTGIPKEKLFF
cdr3_nt: TGCGCCAGCAGCACCGGGATCCCTAAAGAAAAACTGTTTTTT
j_call: TRBJ1-4
d_call: .
clone_size: .
v_call: TRBV5-1

cdr3_aa: CASSTRGSYNSPLHF
cdr3_nt: TGTGCCAGCAGCACCAGGGGGTCCTATAATTCACCCCTCCACTTT
j_call: TRBJ1-6
d_call: TRBD1
clone_size: .
v_call: TRBV11-2

cdr3_aa: CASSIAARTPGSPLHF
cdr3_nt: TGTGCCAGTAGTATCGCGGCACGGACCCCGGGGTCACCCCTCCACTTT
j_call: TRBJ1-6
d_call: .
clone_size: .
v_call: TRBV19

cdr3_aa: CASSRQGQGTYEQYF
cdr3_nt: TGTGCCAGCAGCCGGCAAGGACAGGGTACCTACGAGCAGTACTTC
j_call: TRBJ2-7
d_call: TRBD1
clone_size: .
v_call: TRBV14

cdr3_aa: CASSYSQGAGQPQHF
cdr3_nt: TGTGCCAGCAGTTACTCACAGGGGGCGGGTCAGCCCCAGCATTTT
j_call: TRBJ1-5
d_call: TRBD1
clone_size: .
v_call: TRBV6-5

cdr3_aa: CASLEPGRSTDTQYF
cdr3_nt: TGTGCCAGCCTGGAACCGGGTCGAAGCACAGATACGCAGTATTTT
j_call: TRBJ2-3
d_call: .
clone_size: .
v_call: TRBV6-1

cdr3_aa: CASSLGQGNYGYTF
cdr3_nt: TGTGCCAGCAGCTTAGGGCAGGGGAACTATGGCTACACCTTC
j_call: TRBJ1-2
d_call: .
clone_size: .
v_call: TRBV7-3